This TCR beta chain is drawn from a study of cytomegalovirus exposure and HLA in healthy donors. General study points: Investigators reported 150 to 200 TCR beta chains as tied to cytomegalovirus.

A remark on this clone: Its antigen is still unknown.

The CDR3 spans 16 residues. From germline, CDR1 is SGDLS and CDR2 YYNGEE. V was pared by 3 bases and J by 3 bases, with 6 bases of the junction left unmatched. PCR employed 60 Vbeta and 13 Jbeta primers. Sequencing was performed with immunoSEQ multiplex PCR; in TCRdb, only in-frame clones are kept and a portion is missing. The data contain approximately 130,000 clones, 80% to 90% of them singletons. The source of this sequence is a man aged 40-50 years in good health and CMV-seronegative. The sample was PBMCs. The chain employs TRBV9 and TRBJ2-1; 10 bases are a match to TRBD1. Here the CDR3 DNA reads TGTGCCAGCAGCGCCGGGGACAGGGGAGTCTACAATGAGCAGTTCTTC. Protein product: CASSAGDRGVYNEQFF.